A selection of T cell receptor beta chains follows, all from one sample in a study of response to subunit inactivated influenza vaccine. TCRdb re-derived calls from the RT-PCR reads in MiXCR, one entry per CDR3 protein. Altogether approximately 520,000 distinct CDR3 sequences are present, more than 15% being singletons, with the ten largest covering 3%. Sequencing was performed on CD4+ T cells sorted from PBMCs, taken roughly 24 months after vaccination. These receptors all come from a man in his fifties or sixties who received an inactivated influenza vaccine. The CDR3 runs from the conserved cysteine through the conserved F or W. A D gene is named only where the DNA matches it firmly. The size field is filled for only some rows; it gives once, few, many or a size class.

15	TRBV6-2/TRBV6-3	NA	NA	TRBJ2-5	TGTGCCAGCATCCTGGGGGGAGAGGCTAAAGAGACCCAGTACTTC	CASILGGEAKETQYF
18	TRBV5-1	TRBD2	few	TRBJ2-2	TGCGCCAGCAGCTTGTTAGGGACTAGCGGTACGAACACCGGGGAGCTGTTTTTT	CASSLLGTSGTNTGELFF
18	TRBV12-3/TRBV12-4	NA	NA	TRBJ2-1	TGTGCCAGCAGTTTGGGTTCCCTGGGGCCGAGCTCCTACAATGAGCAGTTCTTC	CASSLGSLGPSSYNEQFF
14	TRBV7-9	NA	NA	TRBJ1-4	TGTGCCAGCAGCTTCTCAACAACTAATGAAAAACTGTTTTTT	CASSFSTTNEKLFF
14	TRBV5-1	TRBD1	few	TRBJ2-1	TGCGCCAGCAGCCCCGGGACAGGGGGGAATGAGCAGTTCTTC	CASSPGTGGNEQFF
15	TRBV20-1	NA	few	TRBJ1-6	TGCAGTGCTAGAGCTCCGGGACATCAAATTTCACCCCTCCACTTT	CSARAPGHQISPLHF
13	TRBV15	NA	few	TRBJ2-7	TGTGCCACCAGCAGAGGCTGGGACTACGAGCAGTACTTC	CATSRGWDYEQYF
16	TRBV4-1	NA	few	TRBJ1-2	TGCGCCAGCAGCCAAGAGTTGGCGACAGCTAACTATGGCTACACCTTC	CASSQELATANYGYTF
16	TRBV11-2	TRBD2	few	TRBJ2-3	TGTGCCAGCACGAACTTTGGCGGGGGGGCTGCAGATACGCAGTATTTT	CASTNFGGGAADTQYF
16	TRBV11-2	TRBD1	NA	TRBJ2-2	TGTGCCAGCAGCTCGCGGACAGGGGAGAACACCGGGGAGCTGTTTTTT	CASSSRTGENTGELFF
15	TRBV28	NA	NA	TRBJ1-1	TGTGCCAGCAGTCCCCCGGGCCTTATGAACACTGAAGCTTTCTTT	CASSPPGLMNTEAFF
15	TRBV20-1	TRBD2	NA	TRBJ2-3	TGCAGTGCCTTAGCTAGCGGGGGGGCCACAGATACGCAGTATTTT	CSALASGGATDTQYF
14	TRBV12-3/TRBV12-4	NA	few	TRBJ2-5	TGTGCCAGCAGTTTTCCCGGGGCCAGAGAGACCCAGTACTTC	CASSFPGARETQYF
15	TRBV11-2	NA	NA	TRBJ2-2	TGTGCCAGCAGCTTAGAGACTGTCGGCACCGGGGAGCTGTTTTTT	CASSLETVGTGELFF
15	TRBV24-1	TRBD1	many	TRBJ2-7	TGTGCCACCAGTGATTCCGGGACAGACTCCTACGAGCAGTACTTC	CATSDSGTDSYEQYF
17	TRBV2	NA	few	TRBJ2-7	TGTGCCAGCAGTCCCCCGGAGAGGTTTCCAGCCCCTCTCGAGCAGTACTTC	CASSPPERFPAPLEQYF
15	TRBV20-1	TRBD1	few	TRBJ2-5	TGCAGTGCTAGACCCGGACAGGGGGCCCGTGAGACCCAGTACTTC	CSARPGQGARETQYF
14	TRBV29-1	NA	NA	TRBJ2-3	TGCAGCGTTGGTGTGGGGGGAGGTACAGATACGCAGTATTTT	CSVGVGGGTDTQYF
14	TRBV19	TRBD2	few	TRBJ2-1	TGTGCCGGTTTGGCGGGAGGAGGCTACAATGAGCAGTTCTTC	CAGLAGGGYNEQFF
13	TRBV6-1	NA	NA	TRBJ2-5	TGTGCCAGCAGGAAGGAAGTTGGAGAGACCCAGTACTTC	CASRKEVGETQYF
13	TRBV3-1	NA	NA	TRBJ2-7	TGTGCCAGCAGCCAAAGCAGGGCCGACGAGCAGTACTTC	CASSQSRADEQYF
15	TRBV5-1	NA	NA	TRBJ1-5	TGCGCCAGCAGCCCCGACGGGGGGTCAGGACAGCCCCAGCATTTT	CASSPDGGSGQPQHF
13	TRBV5-1	NA	many	TRBJ2-7	TGCGCCAGCACACGGAGCCGCGCCCACGAGCAGTACTTC	CASTRSRAHEQYF
13	TRBV6-2/TRBV6-3	TRBD1	few	TRBJ2-1	TGTGCCAGCAGTTACTCGACGAGACAGGGGGTGTTCTTC	CASSYSTRQGVFF
15	TRBV19	NA	few	TRBJ1-1	TGTGCCAGTAGTATAGATGGCGGAACAGGGACTGAAGCTTTCTTT	CASSIDGGTGTEAFF
16	TRBV5-1	NA	NA	TRBJ1-3	TGCGCCAGCAGCTTGGGTCCGGGGAACTCTGGAAACACCATATATTTT	CASSLGPGNSGNTIYF
13	TRBV5-1	NA	NA	TRBJ2-5	TGCGCCAGCAGCTTGGAACGTTTACAGACCCAGTACTTC	CASSLERLQTQYF
13	TRBV10-3	NA	few	TRBJ2-1	TGTGCCGTGAGGCCCGGGGCGGACAATGAGCAGTTCTTC	CAVRPGADNEQFF
14	TRBV18	TRBD1	few	TRBJ2-1	TGTGCCAGCTCCAGAGGACAGGGCAACAATGAGCAGTTCTTC	CASSRGQGNNEQFF
16	TRBV3-1	TRBD1	few	TRBJ1-5	TGTGCCAGCAGCCAAGGCCAGGGGGTGGCCAATCAGCCCCAGCATTTT	CASSQGQGVANQPQHF
13	TRBV20-1	TRBD2	few	TRBJ2-7	TGCAGTGCTAGCGCGGGGAGGGAATACGAGCAGTACTTC	CSASAGREYEQYF
17	TRBV11-2	TRBD2	many	TRBJ2-1	TGTGCCAGCAGCTTAGTACTAGCGGGAGGGTATTTCCATGAGCAGTTCTTC	CASSLVLAGGYFHEQFF
17	TRBV29-1	TRBD2	few	TRBJ2-1	TGCAGCGTTGAAGGGCTAGCGGGAGAGAGTTCCTACAATGAGCAGTTCTTC	CSVEGLAGESSYNEQFF
14	TRBV5-6	NA	few	TRBJ2-7	TGTGCCAGCAGCAAACGGGACAATCTGTCCGAGCAGTACTTC	CASSKRDNLSEQYF
16	TRBV28	TRBD1	many	TRBJ2-1	TGTGCCAGCAGAGAGGCCGGGACAGGAACCTACAATGAGCAGTTCTTC	CASREAGTGTYNEQFF
13	TRBV20-1	TRBD2	many	TRBJ2-1	TGCAGTGTTCGAACCGGGACTAGCGTTGAGCAGTTCTTC	CSVRTGTSVEQFF
16	TRBV11-2	NA	many	TRBJ2-5	TGTGCCAGCAGCAGTCGTCAACAGGGAAGAAGTGAGACCCAGTACTTC	CASSSRQQGRSETQYF
18	TRBV29-1	NA	few	TRBJ1-1	TGCAGCGTTATAGACCCGGGACCTGGAAACCTCATGAACACTGAAGCTTTCTTT	CSVIDPGPGNLMNTEAFF
13	TRBV6-6	NA	NA	TRBJ2-7	TGTGCCAGCAGTAACTCATGGGGCTACGAGCAGTACTTC	CASSNSWGYEQYF
13	TRBV4-3	NA	NA	TRBJ2-1	TGCGCCAGCAGCCAAACTTCGTGGGATGAGCAGTTCTTC	CASSQTSWDEQFF
14	TRBV29-1	NA	NA	TRBJ2-5	TGCAGCGCCCGTAAAAACGTCTACCAAGAGACCCAGTACTTC	CSARKNVYQETQYF
12	TRBV19	NA	many	TRBJ1-2	TGTGCCAGTAGCCCCGGGAACTATGGCTACACCTTC	CASSPGNYGYTF
14	TRBV4-1	NA	NA	TRBJ1-5	TGCGCCAGCAGCCAAGTCCTTGTGAACCAGCCCCAGCATTTT	CASSQVLVNQPQHF
15	TRBV12-3/TRBV12-4	NA	few	TRBJ1-2	TGTGCCAGCAGTTTAGGAGGAGACGTTATGTTTTTCTACACCTTC	CASSLGGDVMFFYTF
17	TRBV7-3	TRBD2	NA	TRBJ2-3	TGTGCCAGCAGCCTTACCCCTAGCGGAGGGGGCACAGATACGCAGTATTTT	CASSLTPSGGGTDTQYF
11	TRBV29-1	NA	few	TRBJ2-7	TGCAGCGTTGAAGATCCCGGCGAGCAGTACTTC	CSVEDPGEQYF
14	TRBV28	TRBD2	NA	TRBJ2-7	TGTGCCAGCACCTCCATCCTAGCGGGCAACGAGCAGTACTTC	CASTSILAGNEQYF
15	TRBV5-1	NA	NA	TRBJ2-3	TGCGCCAGCAGTATTTCAGGGAAGTGGCCAGATACGCAGTATTTT	CASSISGKWPDTQYF
14	TRBV5-1	NA	NA	TRBJ2-1	TGCGCCAGCAACCCCACCGGGGCCTACAATGAGCAGTTCTTC	CASNPTGAYNEQFF
15	TRBV9	TRBD1	many	TRBJ2-3	TGTGCCAGCAGGGGGGGACAGGAACGCACAGATACGCAGTATTTT	CASRGGQERTDTQYF
13	TRBV18	NA	few	TRBJ1-4	TGTGCCAGCTCACCAGCCTTCAGAGAAAAACTGTTTTTT	CASSPAFREKLFF
13	TRBV29-1	NA	NA	TRBJ2-7	TGCAGCGTCGAACAGGGCTCGGGTGGCGAGCAGTACTTC	CSVEQGSGGEQYF
14	TRBV29-1	NA	many	TRBJ2-3	TGCAGCGTTGCTTGGTCGGGTAGCACAGATACGCAGTATTTT	CSVAWSGSTDTQYF
14	TRBV5-1	NA	NA	TRBJ2-5	TGCGCCAGCCGAACGCTAGCGCTAGCGGAGACCCAGTACTTC	CASRTLALAETQYF
15	TRBV4-2	NA	NA	TRBJ1-4	TGTGCCAGCAGCCAAGACAGGGTTGGGGTCGAAAAACTGTTTTTT	CASSQDRVGVEKLFF